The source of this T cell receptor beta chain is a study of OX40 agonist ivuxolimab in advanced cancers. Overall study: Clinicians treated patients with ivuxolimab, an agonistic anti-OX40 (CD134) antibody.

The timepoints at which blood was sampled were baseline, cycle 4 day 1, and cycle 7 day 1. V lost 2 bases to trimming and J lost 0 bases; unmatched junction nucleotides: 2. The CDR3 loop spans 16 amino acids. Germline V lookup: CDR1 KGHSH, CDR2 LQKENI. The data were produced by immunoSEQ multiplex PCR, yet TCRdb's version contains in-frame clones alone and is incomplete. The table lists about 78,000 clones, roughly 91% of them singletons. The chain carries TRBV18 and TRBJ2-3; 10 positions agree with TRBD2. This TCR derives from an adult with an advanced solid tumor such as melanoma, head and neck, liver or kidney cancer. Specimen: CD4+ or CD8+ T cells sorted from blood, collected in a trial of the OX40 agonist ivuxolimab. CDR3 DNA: TGTGCCAGCTCACCAAGGACTAGCGGTAGCACAGATACGCAGTATTTT. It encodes CASSPRTSGSTDTQYF.